A single sample is the source of the 27 T cell receptor beta chains below, sequenced in a study of cytomegalovirus exposure and HLA in healthy donors (dated by TCRdb to 2016 to 2017). The receptor library was made with the immunoSEQ multiplex PCR assay. TCRdb took over this immuneACCESS table, retaining in-frame rearrangements with V and J assigned. Such tables are incomplete; in checked studies, under half of the missing clones stem from an unresolved V gene, and the remainder is unexplained. In this sample the table shows fewer than 350,000 clones, 85% to 90% of which occur a single time. The ten largest clonotypes hold approximately 0.88% of the sample. The sequenced sample consisted of PBMCs. The source of these receptors is a woman under 30 in good health and CMV-seronegative.

The CDR3 DNA follows: TGCGCCAGCAGTGCTGGAGATGAGCAGTTCTTC. This translates into CASSAGDEQFF. The J gene is TRBJ2-1, the V gene TRBV10-1, with D hard to call. The CDR3 extends over 11 amino acids. Deletions cut 4 bases from V and 8 bases from J, with 6 bases between. In germline, CDR1 is WNHNN, CDR2 SYGVQD (reference sequence).

The chain has TRBV19 and TRBJ1-5; D unresolved. The length of the CDR3 is 14 residues. V lost 5 bases and J 1 base, leaving 9 bases between the germline ends. Germline V gene data show CDR1 as LNHDA and CDR2 as SQIVND (reference sequence). The CDR3 coding sequence is TGTGCCAGTAGTCCCCAGGAAAGCAATCAGCCCCAGCATTTT. Amino acid sequence: CASSPQESNQPQHF.

V gene TRBV6-6 combines with J gene TRBJ2-7, with 9 bases identical to TRBD2. The CDR3 is 13 residues long. V dropped 6 bases and J dropped 2; count of bases not matched to a gene: 2. Germline V gene lookup returns CDR1 MNHNY and CDR2 SVGAGI (reference sequence). CDR3 DNA sequence: TGTGCCAGCAGCGAGCGGGAGGCCTACGAGCAGTACTTC. It encodes CASSEREAYEQYF.

Points on this clone: Other DNA sequences in the same sample also yield this CDR3. The chain joins TRBV27 to TRBJ2-7; D possibly corresponds to TRBD1 (6 bases). The ends were cut back, 5 bases at V and 2 bases at J, with 19 bases in the middle. This CDR3 is 16 amino acids long. CDR1 and CDR2 from the germline V gene are MNHEY and SMNVEV (reference sequence). CDR3 coding DNA: TGTGCCAGCAGTACCCCCCAGGGGATACCGCCCTACGAGCAGTACTTC. Translation gives CASSTPQGIPPYEQYF.

The V and J genes are TRBV19 and TRBJ2-2; D is unclear. CDR3 size: 12 residues. The germline CDR1 and CDR2 sequences are LNHDA and SQIVND (reference sequence). V shed 7 bases and J shed 8 bases, with 11 bases lying between them. This chain's CDR3 is CASKRSVGELFF. The CDR3 nucleotides read TGTGCCAGTAAACGGAGTGTGGGGGAGCTGTTTTTT.

This clone has a handful of counts. The chain links TRBV9 to TRBJ1-2; 7 nucleotides align to TRBD1. V lost 0 bases, J lost 6 bases, and 2 bases stayed unmatched. Germline values: CDR1 SGDLS, CDR2 YYNGEE. CDR3 length: 13 amino acids. Here the CDR3 DNA reads TGTGCCAGCAGCGTAGGACAGGGAGATGGCTACACCTTC. Amino acids: CASSVGQGDGYTF. The whole variable domain, filled in from reference TRBV9 and TRBJ1-2, reads DSGVTQTPKHLITATGQRVTLRCSPRSGDLSVYWYQQSLDQGLQFLIQYYNGEERAKGNILERFSAQQFPDLHSELNLSSLELGDSALYFCASSVGQGDGYTFGSGTRLTVV.

This rearrangement joins TRBV11-3 to TRBJ2-1, with D perhaps TRBD1 (5 bases). The CDR3 has 19 amino acids. V lost 3 bases and J 0 bases, leaving 21 bases between the germline ends. In germline, CDR1 is SGHNT, CDR2 YENEEA. In DNA, the CDR3 is TGTGCCAGCAGCTTTGGGTGGGGCGATCGTGACAGCTCCTACAATGAGCAGTTCTTC. It translates to CASSFGWGDRDSSYNEQFF.

The chain employs TRBV7-2 and TRBJ1-2; 8 bases align to TRBD1. The CDR3 runs 15 residues. Germline V gene lookup returns CDR1 SGHTA and CDR2 FQGNSA. Losses at the gene ends were 5 bases for V and 4 bases for J; bases not matched to a gene: 9. The CDR3 bases are TGTGCCAGCAGCGCTTATCGGGACAGGACCTATGGCTACACCTTC. Translating gives CASSAYRDRTYGYTF.

The chain couples TRBV7-2 to TRBJ2-1, with D possibly TRBD1 on 6 matching bases. Germline assignment: CDR1 SGHTA and CDR2 FQGNSA. Trimming took off 4 bases at V and 6 bases at J, with 19 bases between the two ends. The CDR3 extends over 16 amino acids. CDR3 loop: CASSSTGSPTGNEQFF. The CDR3 DNA reads as TGTGCCAGCAGCTCAACAGGGTCTCCCACTGGCAATGAGCAGTTCTTC.

The chain is built from TRBV7-6 and TRBJ1-1, with D unclear. With 1 base removed from V and 1 base from J, the gap between germline ends came to 4 bases. This CDR3 has 13 residues. Germline assignment: CDR1 SGHVS and CDR2 FNYEAQ. The CDR3 loop is CASSLVQNTEAFF. CDR3 in DNA: TGTGCCAGCAGCTTAGTCCAGAACACTGAAGCTTTCTTT.

This clone was seen a single time. The J gene is TRBJ2-7, the V gene TRBV14; 9 bases line up with TRBD2. CDR1 is SGHDN and CDR2 is FVKESK in the germline V gene. V lost 3 bases to trimming and J lost 1 base; unmatched junction nucleotides: 13. There are 18 residues in the CDR3. The DNA of the CDR3 is TGTGCCAGCAGCCAGACTAGCGAGAGCGGGAGGTATTCCTACGAGCAGTACTTC. This codes for CASSQTSESGRYSYEQYF.

The V call is TRBV6-1, the J call TRBJ1-3, with 7 bases matching TRBD1. V trimming: 5 bases; J trimming: 4 bases; junction bases outside the gene matches: 8. Germline CDR1 MNHNS, CDR2 SASEGT. The CDR3 is 15 residues long. The CDR3 here is CASSWTGLIGNTIYF. CDR3 sequence (DNA): TGTGCCAGCAGTTGGACAGGTCTCATCGGAAACACCATATATTTT.

V gene TRBV28 combines with J gene TRBJ2-2; tentatively, D is TRBD2 (7 bases). CDR3 length: 15 residues. Germline V gene sequence: CDR1 MDHEN, CDR2 SYDVKM. V lost 2 bases and J 5 bases, leaving 12 bases between the germline ends. The CDR3 DNA sequence: TGTGCCAGCAGTTTAGGGGGGGCGCGGACCGGGGAGCTGTTTTTT. Translation: CASSLGGARTGELFF.

This clone showed up just once. The chain combines TRBV28 with TRBJ2-3, with D possibly matching TRBD2 (5 bases). V lost 4 bases to trimming and J lost 1 base, with 18 bases between them. The CDR3 covers 17 residues. Germline-derived CDR1 and CDR2 are MDHEN and SYDVKM. DNA of the CDR3: TGTGCCAGCAGTTATACCCTTTTTGGGAGCGGCACAGATACGCAGTATTTT. The encoded protein is CASSYTLFGSGTDTQYF.

The V call is TRBV10-1, the J call TRBJ2-2, with TRBD2 identical over 11 bases. Germline V gene lookup returns CDR1 WNHNN and CDR2 SYGVQD (reference sequence). The CDR3 spans 14 residues. V gave up 4 bases and J gave up 6 bases; unmatched junction bases: 1. The CDR3 is CASSGLAGPGELFF. Here the CDR3 DNA reads TGCGCCAGCAGTGGACTAGCGGGACCCGGGGAGCTGTTTTTT.

This clone was detected only a few times. This chain joins TRBV30 and TRBJ2-7; a possible D gene is TRBD2 (5 bases). Between the trimmed V and J ends, which lost 5 bases and 2 bases, there was a span of 10 bases. The CDR3 contains 12 residues. Germline V gives CDR1 GTSNPN, CDR2 SVGIG (reference sequence). The CDR3: CAWEGLTYEQYF. CDR3 nucleotides: TGTGCCTGGGAGGGCCTCACCTACGAGCAGTACTTC. Variable domain in full (rest from reference TRBV30 and TRBJ2-7): SQTIHQWPATLVQPVGSPLSLECTVEGTSNPNLYWYRQAAGRGLQLLFYSVGIGQISSEVPQNLSASRPQDRQFILSSKKLLLSDSGFYLCAWEGLTYEQYFGPGTRLTVT.

DNA of the CDR3: TGTGCCAGCAACCCACGGCGGGGGCGGAATGGCTACACCTTC. Its protein is CASNPRRGRNGYTF. The chain is built from TRBV6-5 and TRBJ1-2; D perhaps matches TRBD1 (6 bases). The V gene's germline CDR1 is MNHEY and CDR2 SVGAGI. Trimming pared 7 bases from V and 6 bases from J, leaving 18 bases between. The CDR3 covers 14 residues.

The gene calls are TRBV15 and TRBJ1-2; perhaps TRBD1 as D (5 bases). Germline CDR1 LNHNV, CDR2 YYDKDF (reference sequence). The CDR3 has 14 amino acids. V lost 3 bases, J lost 12 bases, and 20 bases lay in between. As DNA, the CDR3 is TGTGCCACCAGCAGCCGTAGTGACAGCAGGGCCCACACCTTC. It yields the protein CATSSRSDSRAHTF. Using reference TRBV15 and TRBJ1-2 for the parts outside the CDR3, the full variable domain is DAMVIQNPRYQVTQFGKPVTLSCSQTLNHNVMYWYQQKSSQAPKLLFHYYDKDFNNEADTPDNFQSRRPNTSFCFLDIRSPGLGDTAMYLCATSSRSDSRAHTFGSGTRLTVV.

The gene calls are TRBV6-5 and TRBJ1-5; D is unclear. The CDR3 spans 15 residues. V was trimmed by 7 bases and J by 2 bases, leaving 15 bases between them. Germline lookup yields CDR1 MNHEY and CDR2 SVGAGI. CDR3 protein: CASTLRVGGNQPQHF. CDR3 in DNA: TGTGCCAGCACCCTCCGGGTCGGGGGCAATCAGCCCCAGCATTTT.

The chain carries TRBV21-1 and TRBJ2-7; TRBD2 is the table's D call, not checked against the DNA. TRBV21-1 is deemed a pseudogene. This CDR3 is 15 amino acids long. The CDR3 protein is CASSARWWSSYEQYF. In DNA form, the CDR3 reads TGTGCCAGCAGCGCTCGATGGTGGAGCTCCTACGAGCAGTACTTC.

This chain uses TRBV5-4 with TRBJ2-3; D uncertain. Trimming left V 3 bases short and J 4 bases short, with 12 bases between. The CDR3 sequence is 14 residues long. Germline CDR1 reads SGHNT; CDR2 reads YYREEE (reference sequence). The CDR3 coding sequence is TGTGCCAGCAGCTACCCGAGTACAGCAGATACGCAGTATTTT. Translation: CASSYPSTADTQYF.

The chain combines TRBV28 with TRBJ2-7; 8 nucleotides agree with TRBD2. Germline assignment: CDR1 MDHEN and CDR2 SYDVKM. V dropped 11 bases and J dropped 5; count of bases not matched to a gene: 29. The CDR3 extends over 19 amino acids. DNA of the CDR3: TGTGCCTTACAAGGGCCGCGGGAGGCCCGGCCGGGCGTTTCCAACGAGCAGTACTTC. This codes for CALQGPREARPGVSNEQYF.

The chain employs TRBV5-8 and TRBJ2-2; unclear D gene. Trimming stripped 7 bases from V and 0 bases from J, with 13 bases between. The CDR3 contains 15 residues. From germline, CDR1 is SGHTS and CDR2 YDEGEE. In DNA, the CDR3 is TGTGCCAGCTCCGCGATTCTAGCGAACACCGGGGAGCTGTTTTTT. The encoded protein is CASSAILANTGELFF.

The sample holds one count of this clone. The rearrangement uses TRBV5-1 and TRBJ2-5; 9 bases line up with TRBD2. With 3 bases clipped from V and 5 bases from J, the junction kept 8 bases outside the gene matches. CDR1 and CDR2 from the germline V gene are SGHRS and YFSETQ. This CDR3 comprises 15 residues. The CDR3 DNA reads TGCGCCAGCAGCTGGAGACTAGCGGCCGAGGAGACCCAGTACTTC. Protein sequence: CASSWRLAAEETQYF. Looking up the rest from reference TRBV5-1 and TRBJ2-5 gives the full variable domain: KAGVTQTPRYLIKTRGQQVTLSCSPISGHRSVSWYQQTPGQGLQFLFEYFSETQRNKGNFPGRFSGRQFSNSRSEMNVSTLELGDSALYLCASSWRLAAEETQYFGPGTRLLVL.

CDR3 coding DNA: TGTGCCAGCAGCTTCTATACCGGGGAGCTGTTTTTT. Translating it yields CASSFYTGELFF. This chain joins TRBV5-8 and TRBJ2-2; no firm D call. The CDR3 has 12 amino acids. Trimming took off 2 bases at V and 5 bases at J, with 4 bases between the two ends. Per the germline V gene, CDR1 is SGHTS and CDR2 is YDEGEE.

This chain connects TRBV27 to TRBJ1-1, with 8 bases fitting TRBD1. With V trimmed by 6 bases and J by 0 bases, 6 bases remained unmatched. The CDR3 is 15 residues long. Germline CDR1 reads MNHEY; CDR2 reads SMNVEV (reference sequence). CDR3 sequence (DNA): TGTGCCAGCAGCCCAGGGGGCCCCATGAACACTGAAGCTTTCTTT. It translates to CASSPGGPMNTEAFF.

V gene TRBV27 combines with J gene TRBJ2-7, with TRBD1 matching over 8 bases. The germline CDR1 and CDR2 sequences are MNHEY and SMNVEV (reference sequence). This CDR3 spans 13 amino acids. The V gene end was trimmed by 4 bases and the J gene end by 8 bases; junction bases not matched to a gene: 7. In nucleotides, the CDR3 is TGTGCCAGCAGTTCGAGGACAGGGCGGCAGCAGTACTTC. Translated: CASSSRTGRQQYF.